This entry concerns a single TCR beta chain. Generated by immunoSEQ multiplex PCR, the TCRdb table keeps only in-frame clones and is missing some. The data hold about 400,000 clones, with just over 85% observed a single time. This specimen belongs to a study of blood T cell repertoires in COVID-19. Overall study context: Spain, Italy and the United States supplied samples that represented acute and convalescent COVID-19.

This CDR3 has 11 residues. Germline assignment: CDR1 DFQATT and CDR2 SNEGSKA (reference sequence). V lost 1 base and J lost 14; bases outside the gene matches: 5. The gene calls are TRBV20-1 and TRBJ1-2; 9 bases map to TRBD1. The sample consisted of peripheral blood. The TCR originated in a woman aged 25 to 39 with active or convalescent COVID-19. The CDR3 DNA is TGCAGTGCTAGAGGACAGGGGGTTAATACCTTC. Amino acid sequence: CSARGQGVNTF.